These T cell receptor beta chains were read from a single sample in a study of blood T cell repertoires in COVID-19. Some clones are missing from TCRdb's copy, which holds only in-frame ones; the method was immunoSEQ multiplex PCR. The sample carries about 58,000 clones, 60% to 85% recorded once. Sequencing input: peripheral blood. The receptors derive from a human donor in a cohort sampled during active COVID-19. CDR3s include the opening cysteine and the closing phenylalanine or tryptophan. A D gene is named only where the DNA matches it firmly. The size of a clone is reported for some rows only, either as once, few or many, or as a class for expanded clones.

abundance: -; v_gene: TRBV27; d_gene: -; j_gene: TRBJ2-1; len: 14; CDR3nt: TGTGCCAGCAGTCTCCGTCAGGGGGGCGATGAGCAGTTCTTC; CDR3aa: CASSLRQGGDEQFF
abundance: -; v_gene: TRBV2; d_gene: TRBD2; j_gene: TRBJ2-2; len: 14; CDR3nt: TGTGCCAGCAGGAAGGGGACTAGCGGGAGGGAGCTGTTTTTT; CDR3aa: CASRKGTSGRELFF
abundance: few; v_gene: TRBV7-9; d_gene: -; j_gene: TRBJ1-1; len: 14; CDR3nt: TGTGCCAGCAGCCTCTCCGGGGGGAGCACTGAAGCTTTCTTT; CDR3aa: CASSLSGGSTEAFF
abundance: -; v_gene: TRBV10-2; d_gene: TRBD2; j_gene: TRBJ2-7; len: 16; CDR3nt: TGCGCCAGCACTCCGGGACTAGCTGCGAGCTCCTACGAGCAGTACTTC; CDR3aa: CASTPGLAASSYEQYF
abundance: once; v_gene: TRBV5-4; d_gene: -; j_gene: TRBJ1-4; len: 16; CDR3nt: TGTGCCAGCAGCCCCGGCCCTGGGGGGGGCGAGGAAAAACTGTTTTTT; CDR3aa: CASSPGPGGGEEKLFF
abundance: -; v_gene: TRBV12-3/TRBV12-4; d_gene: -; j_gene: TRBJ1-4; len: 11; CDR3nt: TGTGCCAGCAGAACTACCGGGAAACTGTTTTTT; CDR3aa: CASRTTGKLFF
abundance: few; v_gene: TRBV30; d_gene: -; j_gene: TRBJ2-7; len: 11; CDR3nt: TGTGCCTGGAGTGTGACTCGCGAGCAGTACTTC; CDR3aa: CAWSVTREQYF
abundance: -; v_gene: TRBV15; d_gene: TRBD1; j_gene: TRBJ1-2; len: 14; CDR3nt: TGTGCCACCAGCAGGAAACAGGGGGCATTGGGCTACACCTTC; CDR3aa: CATSRKQGALGYTF
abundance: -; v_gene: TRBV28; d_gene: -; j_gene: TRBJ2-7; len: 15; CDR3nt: TGTGCCAGCACCCAAGGGGGTCTGCTAACCTACGAGCAGTACTTC; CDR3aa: CASTQGGLLTYEQYF
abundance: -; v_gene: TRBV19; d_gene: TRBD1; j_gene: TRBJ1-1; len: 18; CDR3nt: TGTGCCAGTAGTATAGATTTTGAGGGACAGGAGACGAACACTGAAGCTTTCTTT; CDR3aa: CASSIDFEGQETNTEAFF
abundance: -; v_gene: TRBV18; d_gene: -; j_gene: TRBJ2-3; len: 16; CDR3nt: TGTGCCAGCTCACCGGGACTGGGGGGAGGAGCAGATACGCAGTATTTT; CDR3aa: CASSPGLGGGADTQYF
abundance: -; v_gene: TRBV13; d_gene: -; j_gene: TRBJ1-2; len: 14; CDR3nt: TGTGCCAGCAGCTTAGGCAGGGTAGTAGATGGCTACACCTTC; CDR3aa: CASSLGRVVDGYTF
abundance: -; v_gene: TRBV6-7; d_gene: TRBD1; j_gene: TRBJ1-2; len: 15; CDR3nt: TGTGCCAGCAGTTACCGTACAGGGGGAGACTATGGCTACACCTTC; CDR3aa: CASSYRTGGDYGYTF
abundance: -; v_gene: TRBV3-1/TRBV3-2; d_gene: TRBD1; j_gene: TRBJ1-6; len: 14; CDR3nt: TGTGCCAGCAGCCAAGACAGGGGGAATTCACCCCTCCACTTT; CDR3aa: CASSQDRGNSPLHF
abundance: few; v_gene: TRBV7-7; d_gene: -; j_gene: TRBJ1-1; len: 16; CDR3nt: TGTGCCAGCAGCCCCCTATGGGGGGAGATGAACACTGAAGCTTTCTTT; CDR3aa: CASSPLWGEMNTEAFF
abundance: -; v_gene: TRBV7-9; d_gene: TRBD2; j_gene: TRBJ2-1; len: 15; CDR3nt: TGTGCCAGCAGCCTAGGGACTAGCCCAAACAATGAGCAGTTCTTC; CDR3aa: CASSLGTSPNNEQFF
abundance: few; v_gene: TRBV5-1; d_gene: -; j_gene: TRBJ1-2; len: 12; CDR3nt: TGCGCCAGCAGCGACGGGAGCTATGGCTACACCTTC; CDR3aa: CASSDGSYGYTF
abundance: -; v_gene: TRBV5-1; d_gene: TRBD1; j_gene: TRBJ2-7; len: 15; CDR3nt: TGCGCCAGCACCCCCGTCGGGACAGGGGACTACGAGCAGTACTTC; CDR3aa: CASTPVGTGDYEQYF
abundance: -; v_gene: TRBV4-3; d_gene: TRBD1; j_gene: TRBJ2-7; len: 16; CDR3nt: TGCGCCAGCAGCCAAGATCCCACAGGGGGGCCCTACGAGCAGTACTTC; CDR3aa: CASSQDPTGGPYEQYF
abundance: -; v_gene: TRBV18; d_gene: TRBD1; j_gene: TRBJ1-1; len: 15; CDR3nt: TGTGCCAGCTCGCCGGGACAGGCGGTCGGGACTGAAGCTTTCTTT; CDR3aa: CASSPGQAVGTEAFF
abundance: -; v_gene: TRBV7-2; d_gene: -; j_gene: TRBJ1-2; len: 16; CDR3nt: TGTGCCAGCAGCTTGGTCCACAGGGAGGGATCAGACGGCTACACCTTC; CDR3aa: CASSLVHREGSDGYTF
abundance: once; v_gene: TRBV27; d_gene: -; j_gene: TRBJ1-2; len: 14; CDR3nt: TGTGCCAGCAGTCCCTACCTGACAGGAGACGGCTACACCTTC; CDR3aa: CASSPYLTGDGYTF
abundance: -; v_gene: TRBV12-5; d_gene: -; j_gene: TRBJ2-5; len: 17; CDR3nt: TGTGCTAGTGGTTTGGGAAAGCGGGCCGATATCCAAGAGACCCAGTACTTC; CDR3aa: CASGLGKRADIQETQYF
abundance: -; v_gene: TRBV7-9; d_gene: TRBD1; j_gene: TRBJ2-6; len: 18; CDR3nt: TGTGCCAGCAGCTATCCCGGGACAGGGTTAACCGGGGCCAACGTCCTGACTTTC; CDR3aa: CASSYPGTGLTGANVLTF
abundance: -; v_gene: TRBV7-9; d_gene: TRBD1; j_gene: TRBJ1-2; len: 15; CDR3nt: TGTGCCAGCAGCTCGCCGGGACAGGGGGCGGGTGGCTACACCTTC; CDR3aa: CASSSPGQGAGGYTF
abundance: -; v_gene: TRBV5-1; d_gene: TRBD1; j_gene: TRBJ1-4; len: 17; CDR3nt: TGCGCCAGCAGCTCCAGGACAGGGACTACAACTAATGAAAAACTGTTTTTT; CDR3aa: CASSSRTGTTTNEKLFF
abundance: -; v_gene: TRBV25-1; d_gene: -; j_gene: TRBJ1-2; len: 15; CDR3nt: TGTGCCAGCAGTAAAGGGGGGGGCGTTAGCTATGGCTACACCTTC; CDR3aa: CASSKGGGVSYGYTF
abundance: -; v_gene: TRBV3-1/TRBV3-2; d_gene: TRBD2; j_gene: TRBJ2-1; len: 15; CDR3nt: TGTGCCAGCAGCCATGTTGCGGGAGGCAACAATGAGCAGTTCTTC; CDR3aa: CASSHVAGGNNEQFF
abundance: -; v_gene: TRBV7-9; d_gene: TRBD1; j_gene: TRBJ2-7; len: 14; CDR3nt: TGTGCCAGCAGCGTGGACAGGGGTAGCCACGAGCAGTACTTC; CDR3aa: CASSVDRGSHEQYF
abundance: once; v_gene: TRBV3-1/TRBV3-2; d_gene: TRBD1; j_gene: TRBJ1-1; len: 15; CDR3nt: TGTGCCAGCAGTCTAGCAGGGGGCCGGAACACTGAAGCTTTCTTT; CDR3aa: CASSLAGGRNTEAFF
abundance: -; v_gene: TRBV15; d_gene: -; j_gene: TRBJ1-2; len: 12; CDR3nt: TGTGCCACCAGCAGGGACAGTTTAGGCTACACCTTC; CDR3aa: CATSRDSLGYTF
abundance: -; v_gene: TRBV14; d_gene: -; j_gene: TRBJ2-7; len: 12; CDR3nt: TGTGCCAGCAGTTCAGGGACCTACGAGCAGTACTTC; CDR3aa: CASSSGTYEQYF
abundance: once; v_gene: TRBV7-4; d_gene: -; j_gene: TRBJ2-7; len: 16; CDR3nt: TGTGCCAGCAGCTTAGTGCCCAAGAAGCTCTCCTACGAGCAGTACTTC; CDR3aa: CASSLVPKKLSYEQYF
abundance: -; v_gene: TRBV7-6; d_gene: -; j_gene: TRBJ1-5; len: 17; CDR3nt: TGTGCCAGCAGCTTAGCGTTGTCGCAGGGAAGCAATCAGCCCCAGCATTTT; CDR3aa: CASSLALSQGSNQPQHF
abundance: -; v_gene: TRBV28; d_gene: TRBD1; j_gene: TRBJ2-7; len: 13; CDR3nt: TGTGCCACCAGACAGGGGATGTGGTACGAGCAGTACTTC; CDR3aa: CATRQGMWYEQYF
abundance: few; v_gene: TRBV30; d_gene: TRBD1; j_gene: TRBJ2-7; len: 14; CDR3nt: TGTGCCTGGAGTGTGTGGGACAGGTTCTACGAGCAGTACTTC; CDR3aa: CAWSVWDRFYEQYF
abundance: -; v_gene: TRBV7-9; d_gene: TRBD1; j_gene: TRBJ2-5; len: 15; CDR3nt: TGTGCCAGCAGCTTGCAGACAGGGGGCGCAGAGACCCAGTACTTC; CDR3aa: CASSLQTGGAETQYF
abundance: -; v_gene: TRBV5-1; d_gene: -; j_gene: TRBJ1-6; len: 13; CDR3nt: TGCGCCAGCAGCGTCGACAGTAATGGGCCCCTCCACTTT; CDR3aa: CASSVDSNGPLHF
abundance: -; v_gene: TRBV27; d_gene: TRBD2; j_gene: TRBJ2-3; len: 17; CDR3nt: TGTGCCAGCAGTTCACGGCTAGCGGGAGTGGGCACAGATACGCAGTATTTT; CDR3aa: CASSSRLAGVGTDTQYF
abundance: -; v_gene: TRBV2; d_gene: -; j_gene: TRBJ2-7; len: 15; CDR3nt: TGTGCCAGCAGTGAAGGGACAGCACCTTCCTACGAGCAGTACTTC; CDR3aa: CASSEGTAPSYEQYF
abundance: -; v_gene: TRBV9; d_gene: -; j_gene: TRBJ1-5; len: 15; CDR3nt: TGTGCCAGCAGCGTAGGAGGGGACTCGGTTCAGCCCCAGCATTTT; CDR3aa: CASSVGGDSVQPQHF
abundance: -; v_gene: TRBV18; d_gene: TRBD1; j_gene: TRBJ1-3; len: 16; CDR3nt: TGTGCCAGCTCACCCGACAGGGGCTACTCTGGAAACACCATATATTTT; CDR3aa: CASSPDRGYSGNTIYF
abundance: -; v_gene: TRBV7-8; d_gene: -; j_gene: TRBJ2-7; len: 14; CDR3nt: TGTGCCAGCAGCACCATGCTGAGTTCCTACGAGCAGTACTTC; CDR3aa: CASSTMLSSYEQYF
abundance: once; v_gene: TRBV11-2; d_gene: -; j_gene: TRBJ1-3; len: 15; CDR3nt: TGTGCCAGCAGCTTCACCACAGACTCTGGAAACACCATATATTTT; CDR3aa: CASSFTTDSGNTIYF
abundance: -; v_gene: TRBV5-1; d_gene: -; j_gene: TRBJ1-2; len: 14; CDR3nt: TGCGCCAGCACCCAAGGCGGGACGGGGTTCGTCTACACCTTC; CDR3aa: CASTQGGTGFVYTF
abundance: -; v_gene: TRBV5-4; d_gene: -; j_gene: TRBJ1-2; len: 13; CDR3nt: TGTGCCAGCAGCCCCAGGGGAATTGATGGCTACACCTTC; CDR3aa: CASSPRGIDGYTF
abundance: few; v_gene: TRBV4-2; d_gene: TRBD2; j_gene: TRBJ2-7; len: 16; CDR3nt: TGTGCCAGCAGCCACCTGACGACTAGCGGGACGGGGGAGCAGTACTTC; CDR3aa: CASSHLTTSGTGEQYF
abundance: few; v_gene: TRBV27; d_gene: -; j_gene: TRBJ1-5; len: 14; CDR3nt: TGTGCCAGCAGCATGGCCGGGGGCAATCAGCCCCAGCATTTT; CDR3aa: CASSMAGGNQPQHF
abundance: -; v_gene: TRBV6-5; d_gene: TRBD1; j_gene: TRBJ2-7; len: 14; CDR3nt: TGTGCCAGCAGGGGACAGGGGCTAACCTACGAGCAGTACTTC; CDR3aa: CASRGQGLTYEQYF
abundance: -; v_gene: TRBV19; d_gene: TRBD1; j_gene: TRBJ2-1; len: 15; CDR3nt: TGTGCCAGTACCCCCAGACAGGGGTCGATCAATGAGCAGTTCTTC; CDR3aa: CASTPRQGSINEQFF